This T cell receptor (beta chain) derives from a study of shared clonotypes between healthy human individuals. For this clone: As yet, its antigen is unknown.

Terminally differentiated effector memory CD45RA+ cells were excluded from the naive CD8 cells, which were CD45RO-negative and positively selected for CCR7. Those who donated were healthy HIV-negative adults, with no recent acute infections or vaccinations reported. Donors comprised only Caucasian adults living in Nashville, Tennessee. Libraries were prepared by immunoSEQ multiplex PCR; TCRdb keeps only in-frame clonotypes and omits some of them. The repertoire holds 550,000 to 750,000 clones, with roughly 96% as singletons. Study-level results: Several donors shared about 4.8% of their naive CD4 clonotypes. Naive subsets generally exceeded memory subsets in estimated richness.

CDR1 is MNHEY, CDR2 SMNVEV, per germline (reference sequence). CDR3 length equals 13 residues. V lost 6 bases, J lost 4 bases, and 10 bases lay in between. The clonotype originates from a woman aged 30 to 39 in good health. This chain joins TRBV27 and TRBJ1-5, with a weak D call TRBD1 (6 bases). The sample was naive CD8+ T cells sorted from blood. The CDR3 DNA follows: TGTGCCAGCAGGCTAACAGGGAATCAGCCCCAGCATTTT. The encoded protein is CASRLTGNQPQHF.